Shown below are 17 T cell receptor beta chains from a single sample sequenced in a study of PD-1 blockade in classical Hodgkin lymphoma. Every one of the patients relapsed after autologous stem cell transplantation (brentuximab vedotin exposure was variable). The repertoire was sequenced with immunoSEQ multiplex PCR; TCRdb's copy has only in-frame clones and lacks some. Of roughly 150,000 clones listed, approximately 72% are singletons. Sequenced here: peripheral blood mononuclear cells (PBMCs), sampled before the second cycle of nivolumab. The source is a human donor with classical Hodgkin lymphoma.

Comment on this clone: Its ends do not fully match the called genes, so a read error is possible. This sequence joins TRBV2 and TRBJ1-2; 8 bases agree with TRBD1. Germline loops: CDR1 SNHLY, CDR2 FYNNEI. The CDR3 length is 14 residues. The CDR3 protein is CASREDRGSYGYTF. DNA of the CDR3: TGTGCCAGCAGAGAAGACAGGGGTAGCTATGGCTACACCTTC.

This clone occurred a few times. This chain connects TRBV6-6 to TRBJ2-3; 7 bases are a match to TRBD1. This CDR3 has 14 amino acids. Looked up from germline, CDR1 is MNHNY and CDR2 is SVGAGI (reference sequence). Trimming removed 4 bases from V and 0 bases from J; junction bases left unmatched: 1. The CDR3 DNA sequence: TGTGCCAGCAGTTTGGACAGGAGCACAGATACGCAGTATTTT. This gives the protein CASSLDRSTDTQYF.

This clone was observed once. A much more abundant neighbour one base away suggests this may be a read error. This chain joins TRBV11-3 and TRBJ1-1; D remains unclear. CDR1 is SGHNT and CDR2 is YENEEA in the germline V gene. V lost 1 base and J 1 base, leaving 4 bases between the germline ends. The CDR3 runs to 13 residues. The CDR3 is CASSLVGNTEAFF. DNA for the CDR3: TGTGCCAGCAGCTTAGTCGGGAACACTGAAGCTTTCTTT.

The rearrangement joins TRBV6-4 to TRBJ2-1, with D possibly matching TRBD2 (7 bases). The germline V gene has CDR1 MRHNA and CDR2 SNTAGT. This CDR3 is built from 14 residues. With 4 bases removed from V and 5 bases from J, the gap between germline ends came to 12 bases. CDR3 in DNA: TGTGCCAGCAGTGTACGGGGGGCGCACAATGAGCAGTTCTTC. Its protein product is CASSVRGAHNEQFF.

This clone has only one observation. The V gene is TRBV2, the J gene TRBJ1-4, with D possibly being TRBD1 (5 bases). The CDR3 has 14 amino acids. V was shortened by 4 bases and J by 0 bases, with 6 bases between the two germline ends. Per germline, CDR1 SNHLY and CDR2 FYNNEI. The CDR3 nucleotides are TGTGCCAGCAGTGGACAGTCAACTAATGAAAAACTGTTTTTT. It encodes CASSGQSTNEKLFF.

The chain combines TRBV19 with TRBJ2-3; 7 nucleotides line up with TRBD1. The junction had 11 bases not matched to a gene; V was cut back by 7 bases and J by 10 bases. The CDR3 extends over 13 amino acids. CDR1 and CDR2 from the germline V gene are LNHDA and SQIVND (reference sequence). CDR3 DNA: TGTGCCAGTACCATTTATACAGGGGCGCCGCAGTATTTT. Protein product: CASTIYTGAPQYF. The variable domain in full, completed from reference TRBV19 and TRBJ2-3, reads DGGITQSPKYLFRKEGQNVTLSCEQNLNHDAMYWYRQDPGQGLRLIYYSQIVNDFQKGDIAEGYSVSREKKESFPLTVTSAQKNPTAFYLCASTIYTGAPQYFGPGTRLTVL.

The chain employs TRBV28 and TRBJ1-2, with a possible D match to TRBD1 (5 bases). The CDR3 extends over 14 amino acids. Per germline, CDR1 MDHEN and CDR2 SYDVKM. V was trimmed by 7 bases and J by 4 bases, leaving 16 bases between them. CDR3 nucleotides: TGTGCCAGCATCTCGCGACAGCCCGTCTATGGCTACACCTTC. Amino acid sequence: CASISRQPVYGYTF.

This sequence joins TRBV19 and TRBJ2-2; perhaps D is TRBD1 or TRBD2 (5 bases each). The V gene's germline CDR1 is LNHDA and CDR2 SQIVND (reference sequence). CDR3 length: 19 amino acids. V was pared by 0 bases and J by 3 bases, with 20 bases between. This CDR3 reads CASSIEVGDPSLYTGELFF. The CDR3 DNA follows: TGTGCCAGTAGTATAGAAGTAGGGGACCCAAGCCTATACACCGGGGAGCTGTTTTTT.

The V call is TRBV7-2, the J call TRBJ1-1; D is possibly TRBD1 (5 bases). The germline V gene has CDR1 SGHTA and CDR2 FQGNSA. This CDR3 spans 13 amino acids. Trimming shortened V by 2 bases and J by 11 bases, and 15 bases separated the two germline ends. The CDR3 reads CASSLPSTEKAFF. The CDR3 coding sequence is TGTGCCAGCAGCTTACCCTCGACAGAGAAGGCTTTCTTT.

The CDR3 sequence: CASSLYSGGDYEQYF. DNA for the CDR3: TGTGCCAGCAGCTTATATAGCGGGGGGGATTACGAGCAGTACTTC. The chain couples TRBV7-2 to TRBJ2-7; TRBD2 matches 11 bases. CDR3 length equals 15 residues. V dropped 2 bases and J dropped 4; count of bases not matched to a gene: 4. CDR1 SGHTA and CDR2 FQGNSA come from the germline V gene.

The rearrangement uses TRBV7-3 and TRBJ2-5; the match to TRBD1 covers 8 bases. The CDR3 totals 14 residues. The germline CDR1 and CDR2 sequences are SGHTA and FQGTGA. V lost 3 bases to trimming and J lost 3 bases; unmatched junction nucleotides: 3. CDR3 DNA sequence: TGTGCCAGCAGCTTCAGGGGGCCGGAAGAGACCCAGTACTTC. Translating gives CASSFRGPEETQYF.

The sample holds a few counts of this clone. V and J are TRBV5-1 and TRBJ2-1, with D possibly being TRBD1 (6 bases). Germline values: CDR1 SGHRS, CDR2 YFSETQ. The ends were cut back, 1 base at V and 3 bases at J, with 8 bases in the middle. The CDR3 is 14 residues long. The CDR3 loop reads CASSLTGNYNEQFF. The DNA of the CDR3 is TGCGCCAGCAGCTTGACAGGGAACTACAATGAGCAGTTCTTC.

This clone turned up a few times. CDR3 nucleotide sequence: TGCGCCAGCAGCCAAGTGGGACAGGGCCGCTCCTCCTACGAGCAGTACTTC. Its protein product is CASSQVGQGRSSYEQYF. The genes are TRBV4-1 and TRBJ2-7; 9 bases are a match to TRBD1. The CDR3 length is 17 residues. Germline CDR1 reads MGHRA; CDR2 reads YSYEKL. The J segment lost 0 bases and the V segment lost 1 base, leaving 7 bases of the junction unmatched.

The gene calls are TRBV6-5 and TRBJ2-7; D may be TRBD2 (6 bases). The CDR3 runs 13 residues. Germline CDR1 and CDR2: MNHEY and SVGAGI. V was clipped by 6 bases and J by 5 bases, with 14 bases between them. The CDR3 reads CASRPRESHEQYF. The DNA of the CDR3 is TGTGCCAGCAGGCCCCGGGAGTCACACGAGCAGTACTTC.

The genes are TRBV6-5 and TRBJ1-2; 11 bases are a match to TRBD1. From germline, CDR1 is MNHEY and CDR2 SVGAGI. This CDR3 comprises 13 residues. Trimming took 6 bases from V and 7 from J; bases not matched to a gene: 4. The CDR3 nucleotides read TGTGCCAGCAGGGACAGGGGGCTTGTTGGCTACACCTTC. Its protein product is CASRDRGLVGYTF.

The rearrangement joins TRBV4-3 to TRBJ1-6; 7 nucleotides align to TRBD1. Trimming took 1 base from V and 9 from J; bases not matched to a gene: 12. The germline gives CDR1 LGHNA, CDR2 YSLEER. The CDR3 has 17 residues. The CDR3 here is CASSQGGGADLTSPLHF. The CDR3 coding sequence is TGCGCCAGCAGCCAAGGAGGGGGCGCCGACTTGACTTCACCCCTCCACTTT.

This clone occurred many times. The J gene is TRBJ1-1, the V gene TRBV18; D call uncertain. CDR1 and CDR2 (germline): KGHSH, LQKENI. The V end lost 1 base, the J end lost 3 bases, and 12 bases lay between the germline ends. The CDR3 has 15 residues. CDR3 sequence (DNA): TGTGCCAGCTCACCACGCTCTACAGCGGACACTGAAGCTTTCTTT. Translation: CASSPRSTADTEAFF.